Following are 20 T cell receptor beta chains from one sample sequenced in a study of blood T cell repertoires in COVID-19. The method was immunoSEQ multiplex PCR; TCRdb's version includes in-frame clones alone and lacks a portion of them. Among 24,000 or so clones listed, approximately 79% were seen once. The sample taken for sequencing was peripheral blood. The receptors derive from an elderly woman with acute or convalescent COVID-19.

The rearrangement uses TRBV7-3 and TRBJ1-6; a weak D match, TRBD1 (6 bases). This CDR3 has 15 residues. V lost 2 bases, J lost 10 bases, and 15 bases lay in between. Germline-derived CDR1 and CDR2 are SGHTA and FQGTGA. DNA of the CDR3: TGTGCCAGCAGCTTAGCAGGGGTGCCGGGATCACCCCTCCACTTT. It is translated as CASSLAGVPGSPLHF. Full variable domain (outside the CDR3, taken from reference TRBV7-3 and TRBJ1-6): GAGVSQTPSNKVTEKGKYVELRCDPISGHTALYWYRQSLGQGPEFLIYFQGTGAADDSGLPNDRFFAVRPEGSVSTLKIQRTERGDSAVYLCASSLAGVPGSPLHFGNGTRLTVT.

The V call is TRBV7-2, the J call TRBJ2-7; TRBD2 might be the D (6 bases). Trimming removed 2 bases at V and 2 bases at J, with 10 bases between. Germline V gives CDR1 SGHTA, CDR2 FQGNSA. The CDR3 is made up of 14 amino acids. DNA of the CDR3: TGTGCCAGCAGCTTACGGCGGGGTACCTACGAGCAGTACTTC. Its protein product is CASSLRRGTYEQYF. The whole variable domain, filled in from reference TRBV7-2 and TRBJ2-7, reads GAGVSQSPSNKVTEKGKDVELRCDPISGHTALYWYRQSLGQGLEFLIYFQGNSAPDKSGLPSDRFSAERTGGSVSTLTIQRTQQEDSAVYLCASSLRRGTYEQYFGPGTRLTVT.

The rearrangement uses TRBV13 and TRBJ1-1, with 10 bases matching TRBD1. The CDR3 runs to 18 residues. The V and J ends lost 3 bases and 0 bases, in that order; junction bases with no gene match: 10. Per germline, CDR1 PRHDT and CDR2 FYEKMQ (reference sequence). The CDR3 bases are TGTGCCAGCAGCTTGGGCGGGACAGGGGTCGAGGTGAACACTGAAGCTTTCTTT. Translating it yields CASSLGGTGVEVNTEAFF.

The chain joins TRBV10-3 to TRBJ2-3, with TRBD2 as a possible D gene (6 bases). The CDR3 covers 12 residues. V dropped 8 bases and J dropped 4 bases, with 10 bases sitting between them. Germline loops: CDR1 ENHRY, CDR2 SYGVKD. The CDR3 bases are TGTGCCATCGGGGGGTTTTCAGATACGCAGTATTTT. This gives the protein CAIGGFSDTQYF.

V gene TRBV6-5 combines with J gene TRBJ1-4; 8 nucleotides agree with TRBD1. The V gene's germline CDR1 is MNHEY and CDR2 SVGAGI. There are 14 residues in the CDR3. The V and J ends lost 7 bases and 5 bases, in that order; junction bases with no gene match: 6. The CDR3 DNA follows: TGTGCCAGCACCTCGACAGGGGAGAATGAAAAACTGTTTTTT. It translates to CASTSTGENEKLFF.

The chain couples TRBV19 to TRBJ1-4, with 7 bases aligning to TRBD1. The length of the CDR3 is 16 residues. From germline, CDR1 is LNHDA and CDR2 SQIVND (reference sequence). With 5 bases clipped from V and 8 bases from J, the junction kept 14 bases outside the gene matches. The CDR3 is CASSFPGQAGGEKLFF. CDR3 bases: TGTGCCAGTAGTTTTCCTGGACAGGCTGGTGGGGAAAAACTGTTTTTT.

V usage is TRBV19 and J usage is TRBJ1-1; perhaps TRBD1 as D (5 bases). Trimming cost V 4 bases and J 5 bases, with 14 bases left between them. CDR1 and CDR2 (germline): LNHDA, SQIVND (reference sequence). The CDR3 spans 14 residues. This CDR3 is CASSRGRAWTEAFF. The CDR3 region has the DNA TGTGCCAGTAGTAGAGGCAGGGCGTGGACTGAAGCTTTCTTT.

The chain links TRBV7-3 to TRBJ2-1, with 10 bases identical to TRBD2. Losses at the gene ends were 5 bases for V and 6 bases for J; bases not matched to a gene: 7. The V gene's germline CDR1 is SGHTA and CDR2 FQGTGA. This CDR3 has 15 residues. The CDR3 DNA reads as TGTGCCAGCAGCCAGAGGACTAGCGGAATCAATGAGCAGTTCTTC. It specifies CASSQRTSGINEQFF. Combining the CDR3 with reference TRBV7-3 and TRBJ2-1 gives the whole variable domain GAGVSQTPSNKVTEKGKYVELRCDPISGHTALYWYRQSLGQGPEFLIYFQGTGAADDSGLPNDRFFAVRPEGSVSTLKIQRTERGDSAVYLCASSQRTSGINEQFFGPGTRLTVL.

In its sample, this clone was seen once. The CDR3 sequence: CASSPGGGNGYTF. As DNA, the CDR3 is TGTGCCAGCAGCCCCGGGGGAGGGAACGGCTACACCTTC. The rearrangement uses TRBV28 and TRBJ1-2; D perhaps matches TRBD1 (5 bases). This CDR3 region has 13 residues. Deletions cut 6 bases from V and 8 bases from J, with 16 bases between. Per germline, CDR1 MDHEN and CDR2 SYDVKM.

The chain is built from TRBV1 and TRBJ2-7; the table assigns TRBD2, which was not confirmed against the DNA. TRBV1 is shown as a pseudogene. The CDR3 sequence is 16 residues long. The CDR3 loop is CTSSQAGTSSLGEQYF. In DNA form, the CDR3 reads TGCACCAGCAGCCAAGCGGGGACTAGCAGCCTTGGGGAGCAGTACTTC.

This clone appeared a few times. This chain joins TRBV28 and TRBJ2-6; 8 positions match TRBD1. The CDR3 length is 17 residues. After removal of 5 bases from V and 2 bases from J, the junction contained 8 bases not matched to a gene. Germline CDR1 reads MDHEN; CDR2 reads SYDVKM. CDR3 protein: CASSPQGAFPGANVLTF. The CDR3 nucleotides read TGTGCCAGCAGTCCCCAGGGGGCCTTCCCTGGGGCCAACGTCCTGACTTTC.

This clone was counted once. This chain connects TRBV4-1 to TRBJ1-5, with TRBD1 identical over 10 bases. The CDR3 has 16 amino acids. The trim removed 2 bases at V and 7 bases at J, leaving 8 bases unmatched. Germline values: CDR1 MGHRA, CDR2 YSYEKL. The CDR3 region has the DNA TGCGCCAGCAGCCAACCCCCGGGACAGGGGAGCCAGCCCCAGCATTTT. Amino acid sequence: CASSQPPGQGSQPQHF.

This chain joins TRBV19 and TRBJ2-4, with TRBD1 matching over 11 bases. This CDR3 has 17 residues. Looked up from germline, CDR1 is LNHDA and CDR2 is SQIVND (reference sequence). With V trimmed by 5 bases and J by 3 bases, 9 bases remained unmatched. The CDR3 is CASSAGTGGMGKNIQYF. The DNA for the CDR3 is TGTGCCAGTAGTGCCGGGACAGGGGGTATGGGCAAAAACATTCAGTACTTC.

The V and J genes are TRBV6-5 and TRBJ1-2, with 9 bases fitting TRBD1. CDR3 length: 14 amino acids. Germline-derived CDR1 and CDR2 are MNHEY and SVGAGI. After removal of 8 bases from V and 8 bases from J, the junction contained 12 bases not matched to a gene. The DNA for the CDR3 is TGTGCCAGCGGGGACAGGGAGGAATACGGCGGCTACACCTTC. Protein product: CASGDREEYGGYTF.

V usage is TRBV18 and J usage is TRBJ2-5, with D perhaps matching TRBD2 (6 bases). V lost 0 bases, J lost 1 base, and 9 bases lay in between. The germline gives CDR1 KGHSH, CDR2 LQKENI. The CDR3 runs 15 residues. This CDR3 is CASSPPTSTQETQYF. The CDR3 DNA follows: TGTGCCAGCTCACCACCGACTAGTACCCAAGAGACCCAGTACTTC. Variable domain in full (rest from reference TRBV18 and TRBJ2-5): NAGVMQNPRHLVRRRGQEARLRCSPMKGHSHVYWYRQLPEEGLKFMVYLQKENIIDESGMPKERFSAEFPKEGPSILRIQQVVRGDSAAYFCASSPPTSTQETQYFGPGTRLLVL.

The chain uses TRBV13 and TRBJ2-3; perhaps TRBD2 as D (5 bases). This CDR3 has 15 residues. Germline V gene data show CDR1 as PRHDT and CDR2 as FYEKMQ (reference sequence). Trimming took off 3 bases at V and 5 bases at J, with 15 bases between the two ends. This CDR3 is CASSFGPTEGDTQYF. CDR3 DNA: TGTGCCAGCAGCTTTGGGCCCACTGAGGGAGATACGCAGTATTTT.

For this clone: One end of the junction is discordant with germline, which a read error may explain. The V gene is TRBV15, the J gene TRBJ1-2; 8 bases line up with TRBD1. The CDR3 has 14 residues. Germline values: CDR1 LNHNV, CDR2 YYDKDF (reference sequence). CDR3 bases: TGTGCCACCCGCAGGGGGCGCCCGGACTATGGCTACACCTTC. Translated, it gives CATRRGRPDYGYTF.

This chain links TRBV5-6 with TRBJ1-3, with 8 bases that match TRBD1. V trimming: 2 bases; J trimming: 0 bases; junction bases outside the gene matches: 7. The CDR3 spans 17 residues. Germline CDR1 SGHDT, CDR2 YYEEEE. The CDR3 DNA is TGTGCCAGCAGCTTATCGGGACAGGCTCGCTCTGGAAACACCATATATTTT. Encoded protein: CASSLSGQARSGNTIYF.

This clone appeared a few times. The chain couples TRBV4-2 to TRBJ2-3; 9 nucleotides line up with TRBD2. CDR1 and CDR2 from the germline V gene are LGHNA and YNFKEQ. The length of the CDR3 is 19 residues. V was clipped by 1 base and J by 2 bases; unmatched bases: 13. Here the CDR3 reads CASSQAPSGEAGFTDTQYF. In DNA, the CDR3 is TGTGCCAGCAGCCAAGCTCCTAGCGGGGAAGCGGGGTTCACAGATACGCAGTATTTT.

The rearrangement joins TRBV7-6 to TRBJ2-2; 8 bases map to TRBD2. Unmatched junction bases numbered 4, after V lost 3 bases and J lost 1 base. Germline CDR1 SGHVS, CDR2 FNYEAQ. CDR3 length: 16 residues. CDR3 amino acids: CASSLSGGGNTGELFF. CDR3 nucleotides: TGTGCCAGCAGCTTGAGCGGGGGAGGGAACACCGGGGAGCTGTTTTTT.